This paragraph covers one T cell receptor beta chain sequence. Sequencing was performed with immunoSEQ multiplex PCR; in TCRdb, only in-frame clones are kept and a portion is missing. The sample contains about 50,000 clones, about 96% of which appear only once. The data were taken from a study of technical replicates of blood from a few donors. Germline V gene data show CDR1 as MNHEY and CDR2 as SVGAGI. After removal of 0 bases from V and 6 bases from J, the junction contained 4 bases not matched to a gene. This CDR3 comprises 15 residues. This sequence was found in a human donor in good health. Sequenced: T cells isolated from PBMCs. This chain uses TRBV6-5 with TRBJ2-1; 8 bases match TRBD2. CDR3 nucleotide sequence: TGTGCCAGCAGTTACTCGATCCTAGCGGGCAATGAGCAGTTCTTC. Amino acid sequence: CASSYSILAGNEQFF.